The 16 T cell receptor beta chains below all came from one sample that was sequenced in a study of cytomegalovirus exposure and HLA in healthy donors. 13 Jbeta primers and 60 Vbeta primers were used for the PCR. Data came from immunoSEQ multiplex PCR; TCRdb stores just in-frame clones and leaves some out. The data show 200,000 to 250,000 clones, with around 64% seen just once and 2.6% held by the top ten. The sequenced material came from PBMCs. The source of these receptors is a man aged 35 to 55 in good health and CMV-seropositive.

The genes are TRBV6-6 and TRBJ1-4, with 9 nucleotides matching TRBD1. J lost 7 bases, V lost 8 bases, and 8 bases had no gene match. The CDR3 has 14 residues. Germline CDR1 reads MNHNY; CDR2 reads SVGAGI (reference sequence). The CDR3 nucleotides read TGTGCCAGCGGTAAAACAGGGGGCAGTGAAAAACTGTTTTTT. Translation: CASGKTGGSEKLFF.

The chain recombines TRBV10-3 with TRBJ2-5; no clear D. The better agreement between TRBJ2-7 and the DNA end casts doubt on the J call. The length of the CDR3 is 12 residues. The V gene's germline CDR1 is ENHRY and CDR2 SYGVKD. The CDR3 spells CAISPEASEQYF. CDR3 bases: TGTGCCATCAGCCCCGAGGCTAGCGAGCAGTACTTC.

This clone has just a few counts. The chain combines TRBV4-1 with TRBJ1-1; D is uncertain. This CDR3 comprises 13 residues. The V end was cut by 2 bases, the J end by 10 bases, with 14 bases between. Germline lookup yields CDR1 MGHRA and CDR2 YSYEKL. CDR3 DNA: TGCGCCAGCAGCCAAACCGGCATCCCAGGAGCTTTCTTT. It yields the protein CASSQTGIPGAFF.

This clone occurred a few times. V and J are TRBV18 and TRBJ1-1; D remains unclear. Germline V gene sequence: CDR1 KGHSH, CDR2 LQKENI. V lost 3 bases and J lost 8, with 10 bases in between. The CDR3 length is 12 residues. CDR3 nucleotide sequence: TGTGCCAGCTCACCCCGAGAAGCAGAAGCTTTCTTT. This gives the protein CASSPREAEAFF.

The chain employs TRBV7-2 and TRBJ2-1; a weak D match, TRBD1 (6 bases). V was pared by 5 bases and J by 8 bases, with 16 bases between. The CDR3 is 14 residues long. Germline loops: CDR1 SGHTA, CDR2 FQGNSA. The CDR3 DNA reads TGTGCCAGCAGCAATGGACAGTCATGGGATGAGCAGTTCTTC. Protein sequence: CASSNGQSWDEQFF.

The genes are TRBV27 and TRBJ1-1; D unclear. V lost 2 bases to trimming and J lost 6 bases, with 7 bases between them. CDR1 is MNHEY and CDR2 is SMNVEV in the germline V gene (reference sequence). The CDR3 is 12 residues long. The CDR3 protein is CASSLAGAEAFF. CDR3 in DNA: TGTGCCAGCAGTTTAGCCGGGGCTGAAGCTTTCTTT.

This clone was found a few times. The chain couples TRBV2 to TRBJ2-7; D ambiguous. The CDR3 contains 17 residues. Germline V gene data show CDR1 as SNHLY and CDR2 as FYNNEI. V lost 5 bases and J lost 6, with 26 bases in between. CDR3 nucleotides: TGTGCCAGCAGTAAGGAGAAGATGGTGATGGGTACCGGCGAGCAGTACTTC. Translating gives CASSKEKMVMGTGEQYF.

The V and J genes are TRBV6-1 and TRBJ2-3; 8 bases are shared with TRBD2. This CDR3 is built from 14 residues. Germline values: CDR1 MNHNS, CDR2 SASEGT. J was trimmed by 6 bases and V by 4 bases; bases with no gene match: 6. The CDR3 loop is CASSVFLAGDTQYF. The CDR3 nucleotides read TGTGCCAGCAGTGTCTTTTTAGCGGGGGATACGCAGTATTTT.

This clone was detected a few times. The chain combines TRBV5-1 with TRBJ2-1, with D maybe TRBD2 (5 bases). Germline V gene lookup returns CDR1 SGHRS and CDR2 YFSETQ. The CDR3 runs 12 residues. Trimming took 3 bases from V and 10 from J, leaving 11 bases between them. Here the CDR3 DNA reads TGCGCCAGCAGCTGGGCGGGTAGGGAGCAGTTCTTC. It translates to CASSWAGREQFF. The full variable domain, its missing parts supplied by reference TRBV5-1 and TRBJ2-1, is KAGVTQTPRYLIKTRGQQVTLSCSPISGHRSVSWYQQTPGQGLQFLFEYFSETQRNKGNFPGRFSGRQFSNSRSEMNVSTLELGDSALYLCASSWAGREQFFGPGTRLTVL.

This chain connects TRBV6-6 to TRBJ2-3, with 11 bases fitting TRBD2. The CDR3 is 16 residues long. Germline trimming cut 8 bases from V and 8 bases from J; bases unmatched to any gene: 15. Germline V gives CDR1 MNHNY, CDR2 SVGAGI (reference sequence). In nucleotides, the CDR3 is TGTGCCAGCCTACAGAGGGTAGCGGGGGGGCAGGGTACGCAGTATTTT. Its protein product is CASLQRVAGGQGTQYF.

This chain connects TRBV7-9 to TRBJ1-2, with D maybe TRBD1 (6 bases). Germline V gene lookup returns CDR1 SEHNR and CDR2 FQNEAQ (reference sequence). The CDR3 spans 16 residues. V lost 5 bases to trimming and J lost 6 bases, with 22 bases between them. The CDR3 DNA reads TGTGCCAGCAGCCCCCCGGGGGGGCAGGAGAGGAATGGCTACACCTTC. It encodes CASSPPGGQERNGYTF.

This clone was recorded once. In DNA, the CDR3 is TGTGCCACCAGCCGGGACATCTCCTATGGCTACACCTTC. It encodes CATSRDISYGYTF. The chain carries TRBV15 and TRBJ1-2; D may be TRBD1 (6 bases). Germline V gene sequence: CDR1 LNHNV, CDR2 YYDKDF (reference sequence). The CDR3 loop spans 13 amino acids. Trimming pared 5 bases from V and 4 bases from J, leaving 11 bases between.

The rearrangement uses TRBV13 and TRBJ2-4; 7 bases match TRBD2. The CDR3 is made up of 14 amino acids. CDR1 PRHDT and CDR2 FYEKMQ come from the germline V gene (reference sequence). V lost 3 bases, J lost 1 base, and 0 bases stayed unmatched. The chain's CDR3 is CASSLGGAKNIQYF. The DNA for the CDR3 is TGTGCCAGCAGCTTGGGGGGGGCCAAAAACATTCAGTACTTC. Together with reference TRBV13 and TRBJ2-4, the CDR3 gives the full variable domain: AAGVIQSPRHLIKEKRETATLKCYPIPRHDTVYWYQQGPGQDPQFLISFYEKMQSDKGSIPDRFSAQQFSDYHSELNMSSLELGDSALYFCASSLGGAKNIQYFGAGTRLSVL.

The V call is TRBV28, the J call TRBJ2-2, with D possibly matching TRBD1 (6 bases). Per the germline V gene, CDR1 is MDHEN and CDR2 is SYDVKM. The CDR3 is made up of 14 amino acids. Trimming took off 2 bases at V and 4 bases at J, with 8 bases between the two ends. CDR3 amino acids: CASSLIGGTGELFF. CDR3 DNA sequence: TGTGCCAGCAGTTTAATAGGGGGCACCGGGGAGCTGTTTTTT.

This clone was detected only a few times. The final CDR3 position lacks the conserved phenylalanine or tryptophan, pointing to a likely read error. V and J are TRBV6-4 and TRBJ1-6, with a tentative D call TRBD1 (5 bases). With 2 bases removed from V and 5 bases from J, the gap between germline ends came to 13 bases. This CDR3 is 16 amino acids long. In germline, CDR1 is MRHNA, CDR2 SNTAGT. The CDR3 protein is CASSDPTGGDNSPLHL. CDR3 in DNA: TGTGCCAGCAGTGACCCGACGGGGGGAGATAATTCACCCCTCCACCTT.

The genes are TRBV7-9 and TRBJ2-3, with 8 bases aligning to TRBD2. Per the germline V gene, CDR1 is SEHNR and CDR2 is FQNEAQ (reference sequence). The ends lost 3 bases at V and 3 bases at J; junction bases unmatched: 5. The CDR3 runs 15 residues. The CDR3 nucleotides are TGTGCCAGCAGCTTCGAGAGCGGGGGAACAGATACGCAGTATTTT. It specifies CASSFESGGTDTQYF.